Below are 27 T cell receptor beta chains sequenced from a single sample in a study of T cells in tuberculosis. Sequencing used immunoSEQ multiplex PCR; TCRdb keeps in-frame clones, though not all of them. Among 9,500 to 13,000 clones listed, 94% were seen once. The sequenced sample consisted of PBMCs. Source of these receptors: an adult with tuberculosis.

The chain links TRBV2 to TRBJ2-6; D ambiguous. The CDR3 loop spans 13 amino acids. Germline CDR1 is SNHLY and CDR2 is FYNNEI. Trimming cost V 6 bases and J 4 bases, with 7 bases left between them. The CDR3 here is CASRRGGANVLTF. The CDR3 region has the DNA TGTGCCAGCAGACGAGGAGGGGCCAACGTCCTGACTTTC.

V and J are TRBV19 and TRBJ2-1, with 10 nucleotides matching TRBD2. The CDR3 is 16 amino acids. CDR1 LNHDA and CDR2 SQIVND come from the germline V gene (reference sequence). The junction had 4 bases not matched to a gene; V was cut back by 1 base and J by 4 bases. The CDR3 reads CASSIGLAGDYNEQFF. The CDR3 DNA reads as TGTGCCAGTAGTATAGGGCTAGCGGGAGATTACAATGAGCAGTTCTTC.

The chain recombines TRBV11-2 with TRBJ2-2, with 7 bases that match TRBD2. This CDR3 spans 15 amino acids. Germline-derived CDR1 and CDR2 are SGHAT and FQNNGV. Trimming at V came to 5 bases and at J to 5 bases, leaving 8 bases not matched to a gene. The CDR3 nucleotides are TGTGCCAGCAGCCCGCTAGCGGACCAAACCGGGGAGCTGTTTTTT. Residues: CASSPLADQTGELFF.

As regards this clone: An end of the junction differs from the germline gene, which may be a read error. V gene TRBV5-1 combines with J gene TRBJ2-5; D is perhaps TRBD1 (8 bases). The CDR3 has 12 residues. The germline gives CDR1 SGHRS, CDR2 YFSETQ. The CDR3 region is CASSFTGGGSDF. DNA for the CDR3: TGCGCCAGCAGCTTTACAGGGGGAGGGTCTGACTTC. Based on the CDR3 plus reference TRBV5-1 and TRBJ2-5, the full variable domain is KAGVTQTPRYLIKTRGQQVTLSCSPISGHRSVSWYQQTPGQGLQFLFEYFSETQRNKGNFPGRFSGRQFSNSRSEMNVSTLELGDSALYLCASSFTGGGSDFGPGTRLLVL.

The CDR3 spells CASSSLQGNYEQYF. DNA for the CDR3: TGCGCCAGCAGCAGCTTACAGGGAAACTACGAGCAGTACTTC. The gene calls are TRBV5-1 and TRBJ2-7, with D perhaps matching TRBD1 (6 bases). CDR3 length equals 14 residues. Trimming removed 4 bases at V and 3 bases at J, with 14 bases between. In germline, CDR1 is SGHRS, CDR2 YFSETQ.

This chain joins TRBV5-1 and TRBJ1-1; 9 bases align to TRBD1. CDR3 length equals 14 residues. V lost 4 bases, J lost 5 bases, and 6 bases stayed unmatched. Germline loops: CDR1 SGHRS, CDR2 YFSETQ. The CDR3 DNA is TGCGCCAGCAGCCGGTTGGACAGGGGAACTGAAGCTTTCTTT. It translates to CASSRLDRGTEAFF.

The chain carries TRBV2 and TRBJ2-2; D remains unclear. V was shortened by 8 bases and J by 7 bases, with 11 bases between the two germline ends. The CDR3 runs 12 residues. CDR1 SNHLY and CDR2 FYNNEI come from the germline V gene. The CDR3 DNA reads TGTGCCAGCGCCACAGTTTACGGGGAGCTGTTTTTT. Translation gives CASATVYGELFF.

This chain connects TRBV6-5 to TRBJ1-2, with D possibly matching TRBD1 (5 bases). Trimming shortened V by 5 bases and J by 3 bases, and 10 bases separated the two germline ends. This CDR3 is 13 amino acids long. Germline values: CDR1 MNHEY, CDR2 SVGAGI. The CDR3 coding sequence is TGTGCCAGCAGTCACGGAGGGGACTATGGCTACACCTTC. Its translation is CASSHGGDYGYTF.

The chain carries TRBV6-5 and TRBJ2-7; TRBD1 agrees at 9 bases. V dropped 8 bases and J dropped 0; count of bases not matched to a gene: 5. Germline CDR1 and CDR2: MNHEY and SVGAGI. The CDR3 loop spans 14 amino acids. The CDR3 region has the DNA TGTGCCAGCGCCCGGGACAGGGTCTCCTACGAGCAGTACTTC. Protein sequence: CASARDRVSYEQYF.

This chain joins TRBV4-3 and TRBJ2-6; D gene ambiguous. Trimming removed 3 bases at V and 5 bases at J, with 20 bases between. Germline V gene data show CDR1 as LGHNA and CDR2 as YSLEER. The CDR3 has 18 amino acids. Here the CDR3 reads CASSHSRGSQSRANVLTF. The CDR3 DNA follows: TGCGCCAGCAGCCATAGTAGAGGATCACAAAGTCGGGCCAACGTCCTGACTTTC.

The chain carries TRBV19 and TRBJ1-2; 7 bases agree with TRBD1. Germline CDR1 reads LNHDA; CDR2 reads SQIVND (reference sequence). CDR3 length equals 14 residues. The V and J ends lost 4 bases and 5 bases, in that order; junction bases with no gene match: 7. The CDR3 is CASSKDRNSYGYTF. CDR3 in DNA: TGTGCCAGTAGTAAGGACAGGAATAGTTATGGCTACACCTTC.

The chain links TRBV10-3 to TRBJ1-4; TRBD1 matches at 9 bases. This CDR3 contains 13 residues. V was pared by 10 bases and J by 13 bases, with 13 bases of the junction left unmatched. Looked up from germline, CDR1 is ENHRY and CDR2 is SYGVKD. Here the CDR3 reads CATRDRDTKGLFF. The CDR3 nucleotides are TGTGCCACGCGGGACAGGGATACGAAGGGACTGTTTTTT.

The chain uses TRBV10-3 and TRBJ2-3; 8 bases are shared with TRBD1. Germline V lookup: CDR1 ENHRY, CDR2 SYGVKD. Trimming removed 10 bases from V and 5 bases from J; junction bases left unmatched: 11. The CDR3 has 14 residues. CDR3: CATVRGPGGDTQYF. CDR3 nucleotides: TGTGCCACCGTCAGGGGGCCCGGGGGAGATACGCAGTATTTT.

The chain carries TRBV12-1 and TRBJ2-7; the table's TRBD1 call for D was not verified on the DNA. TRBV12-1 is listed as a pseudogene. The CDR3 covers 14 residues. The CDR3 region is CASEPGQESYEQYF. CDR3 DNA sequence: TGTGCCAGCGAACCGGGACAGGAGAGCTACGAGCAGTACTTC.

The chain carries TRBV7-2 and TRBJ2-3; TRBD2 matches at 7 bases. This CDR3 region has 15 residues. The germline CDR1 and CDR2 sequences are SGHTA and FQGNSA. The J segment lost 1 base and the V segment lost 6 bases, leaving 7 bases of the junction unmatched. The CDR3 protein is CASSSRLAGTDTQYF. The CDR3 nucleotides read TGTGCCAGCAGTTCAAGACTAGCTGGCACAGATACGCAGTATTTT.

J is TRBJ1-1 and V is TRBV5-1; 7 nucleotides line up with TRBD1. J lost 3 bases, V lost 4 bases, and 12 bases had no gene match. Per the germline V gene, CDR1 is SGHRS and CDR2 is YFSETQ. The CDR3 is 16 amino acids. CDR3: CASSAGNTGVHTEAFF. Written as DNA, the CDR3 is TGCGCCAGCAGCGCGGGTAATACAGGGGTGCACACTGAAGCTTTCTTT.

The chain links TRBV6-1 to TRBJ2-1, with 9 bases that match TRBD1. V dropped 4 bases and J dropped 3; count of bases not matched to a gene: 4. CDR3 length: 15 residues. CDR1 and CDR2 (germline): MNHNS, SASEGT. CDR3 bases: TGTGCCAGCAGTGTAAGGGACAGGGACTACAATGAGCAGTTCTTC. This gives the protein CASSVRDRDYNEQFF.

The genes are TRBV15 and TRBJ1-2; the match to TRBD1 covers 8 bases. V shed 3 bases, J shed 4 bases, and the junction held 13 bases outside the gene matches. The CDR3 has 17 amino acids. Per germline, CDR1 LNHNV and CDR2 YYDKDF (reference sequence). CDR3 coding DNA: TGTGCCACCAGCAGGGGAACCGGGACAGGCCGAACCTATGGCTACACCTTC. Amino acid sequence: CATSRGTGTGRTYGYTF. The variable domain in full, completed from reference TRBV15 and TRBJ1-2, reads DAMVIQNPRYQVTQFGKPVTLSCSQTLNHNVMYWYQQKSSQAPKLLFHYYDKDFNNEADTPDNFQSRRPNTSFCFLDIRSPGLGDTAMYLCATSRGTGTGRTYGYTFGSGTRLTVV.

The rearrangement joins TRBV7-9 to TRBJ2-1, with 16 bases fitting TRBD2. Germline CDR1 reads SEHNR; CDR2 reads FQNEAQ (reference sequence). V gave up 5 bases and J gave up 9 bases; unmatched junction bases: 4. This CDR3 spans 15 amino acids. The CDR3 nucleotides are TGTGCCAGCAGCAGTGGGACTAGCGGGAGGGCTGAGCAGTTCTTC. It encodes CASSSGTSGRAEQFF. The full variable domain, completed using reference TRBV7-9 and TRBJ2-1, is DTGVSQNPRHKITKRGQNVTFRCDPISEHNRLYWYRQTLGQGPEFLTYFQNEAQLEKSRLLSDRFSAERPKGSFSTLEIQRTEQGDSAMYLCASSSGTSGRAEQFFGPGTRLTVL.

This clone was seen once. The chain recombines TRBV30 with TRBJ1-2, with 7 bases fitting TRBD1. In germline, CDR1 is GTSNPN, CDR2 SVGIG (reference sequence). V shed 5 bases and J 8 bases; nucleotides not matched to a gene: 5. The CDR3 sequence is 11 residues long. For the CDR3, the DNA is TGTGCCTGGTCAGGGGGAGAAGGCTACACCTTC. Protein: CAWSGGEGYTF.

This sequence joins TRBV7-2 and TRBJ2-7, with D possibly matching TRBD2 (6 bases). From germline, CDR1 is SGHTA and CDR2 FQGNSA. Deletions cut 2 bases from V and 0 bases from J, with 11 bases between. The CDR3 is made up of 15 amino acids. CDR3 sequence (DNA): TGTGCCAGCAGCTTATTGTGGGGGGACTCCTACGAGCAGTACTTC. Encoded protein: CASSLLWGDSYEQYF. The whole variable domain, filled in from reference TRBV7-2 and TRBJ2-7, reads GAGVSQSPSNKVTEKGKDVELRCDPISGHTALYWYRQSLGQGLEFLIYFQGNSAPDKSGLPSDRFSAERTGGSVSTLTIQRTQQEDSAVYLCASSLLWGDSYEQYFGPGTRLTVT.

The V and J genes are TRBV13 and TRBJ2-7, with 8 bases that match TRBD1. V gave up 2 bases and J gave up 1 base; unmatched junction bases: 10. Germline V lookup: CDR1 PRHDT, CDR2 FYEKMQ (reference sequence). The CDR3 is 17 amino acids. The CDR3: CASSLKEGTGISYEQYF. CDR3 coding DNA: TGTGCCAGCAGCTTAAAGGAAGGGACAGGTATTTCCTACGAGCAGTACTTC.

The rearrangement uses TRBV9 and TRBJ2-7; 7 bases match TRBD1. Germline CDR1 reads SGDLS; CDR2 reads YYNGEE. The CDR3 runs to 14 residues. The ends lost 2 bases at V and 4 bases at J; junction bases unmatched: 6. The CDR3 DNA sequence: TGTGCCAGCAGCGTCCGGGACAGTCCTTACGAGCAGTACTTC. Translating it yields CASSVRDSPYEQYF.

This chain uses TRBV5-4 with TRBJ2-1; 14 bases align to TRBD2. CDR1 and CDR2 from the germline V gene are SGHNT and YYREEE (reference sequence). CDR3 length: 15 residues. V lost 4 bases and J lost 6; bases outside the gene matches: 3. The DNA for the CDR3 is TGTGCCAGCAGCCCGACTAGCGGGGGGGCCAATGAGCAGTTCTTC. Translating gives CASSPTSGGANEQFF.

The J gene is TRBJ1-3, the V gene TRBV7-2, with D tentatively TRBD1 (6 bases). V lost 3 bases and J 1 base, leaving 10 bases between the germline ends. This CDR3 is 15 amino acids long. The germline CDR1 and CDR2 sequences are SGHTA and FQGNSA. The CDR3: CASSFVQGSGNTIYF. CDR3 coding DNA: TGTGCCAGCAGCTTCGTTCAGGGGTCTGGAAACACCATATATTTT.

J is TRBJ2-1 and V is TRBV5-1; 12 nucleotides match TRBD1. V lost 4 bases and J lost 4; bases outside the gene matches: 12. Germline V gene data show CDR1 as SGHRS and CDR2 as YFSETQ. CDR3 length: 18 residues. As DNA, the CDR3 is TGCGCCAGCAGCCGACCAGGGACAGGGGGCTATACTTACAATGAGCAGTTCTTC. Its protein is CASSRPGTGGYTYNEQFF.

CDR3 residues: CASSPSSAGGGTQYF. CDR3 DNA sequence: TGTGCCAGCTCACCATCGTCTGCGGGAGGCGGTACGCAGTATTTT. The chain joins TRBV18 to TRBJ2-3; 8 bases fit TRBD2. Germline loops: CDR1 KGHSH, CDR2 LQKENI. The V and J ends lost 2 bases and 8 bases, in that order; junction bases with no gene match: 9. This CDR3 is built from 15 residues.